This T cell receptor (beta chain) was recorded in a study of blood T cells in healthy people across ages (dated by TCRdb to the mid-2010s). Background for the entire study: In model experiments, template switching captured roughly one uniquely barcoded TCR beta cDNA molecule for every two T cells. The donors were divided into four age groups: young (average around 17 years), middle-aged (about 39), aged (approximately 62) and long-lived (82). Using the same blood draw, the study looked at two additional independent replicas of 1 million unique cDNA reads for two donors, one aged 18 to 29 and the other aged 80 or older. Using deep sequencing normalized with unique cDNA molecular identifiers, the study measured how TCR beta repertoire diversity changes with age.

V is pared back by 6 bases and J by 7 bases, with 16 bases lying between the germline termini. Inclusive of the bounding cysteine and phenylalanine, the CDR3 is 14 residues long. Only the CDR3 region is kept as DNA, spanning 42 bases read in frame from base 1. CDR1 SGHTA and CDR2 FQGNSA were looked up in the germline V gene. The protocol used for the library was 5' RACE. Sequenced on an Illumina HiSeq 2500. A second roughly 6 to 12 cycle PCR used a sample-barcoded 5' primer and a J-beta primer mix. A unique molecular identifier was introduced onto each TCR beta cDNA molecule by a template-switch 5' adaptor carrying 12 random nucleotides. At least 2.5 million CDR3-containing paired-end reads were obtained from each sample. All of the RNA was converted into first-strand cDNA using the Mint cDNA synthesis kit, with a TRBC-specific oligonucleotide serving as the primer. After uracil-DNA glycosylase treatment, a first 18-cycle PCR used universal primers M1SS and BC2_uni_R on all cDNA. The original methods were these. Normalization of each sample was performed by random selection of 1 million high-quality reads, each carrying a distinct molecular identifier. Reads with shared molecular identifiers were discarded instead of being binned into consensus sequences. MiTCR, with a Q25 quality threshold and the strictest error-elimination algorithm, was used for CDR3 identification, clonotype clustering and error correction. A nonparametric unseen species model with Euler transformation was used to estimate a lower bound on total TCR beta diversity. The public reads were quality trimmed at Q25 with fastp and then assembled into clones with MiXCR by TCRdb, keeping productive beta chains. All rows with the same CDR3 protein become a single entry with the most common DNA and genes. TCRdb's processing, not the authors', yielded these V and J calls. Across this sample there are approximately 960,000 distinct CDR3 sequences, with under 35% seen only once. The top ten clonotypes cover roughly 10% of the sample.

In its sample, this clonotype was seen many times. Its antigen specificity is not known. No base-level quality is on record; no much larger clone is a single base apart. Here is what the overall study found, with its caveats: Compared with the aged group, the long-lived group had more naive CD4+ T cells, fewer expanded clones and increased TCR diversity, a pattern suggesting age selection. The CMV infection status of donors was not known, potentially confounding age-related changes in expanded clonotypes. As age increased, observed TCR beta diversity per million T cells dropped in a roughly linear way, and a significant reduction was already evident by age 40. Estimates of total diversity based on one million sequenced T cells were regarded as lower bounds and as underestimates. There was a strong correlation between observed TCR beta diversity and the percentage of naive T cells measured by flow cytometry. Because profiling used bulk unsorted PBMCs, naive and antigen-experienced compartments could not be compared conclusively.

The roughly 38 donors, aged about 6 to 95 years, were systemically healthy Caucasian individuals from Russia. About 10 milliliters of peripheral blood were collected from each donor into EDTA-treated Vacutainer tubes. Ficoll-Paque density-gradient centrifugation was used to isolate PBMCs, with at least 6 million per sample. Total RNA, at least 6 micrograms per sample, was extracted from PBMCs with Trizol reagent. For every donor, an aliquot of PBMCs went through flow cytometry to measure the percentages of naive CD45RAhigh/CD27high T cells. The same data also went into a second study, on T cells of mothers and their children. The second study reports: Donors were nine systemically healthy Caucasian individuals: three mothers and their six children. cDNA synthesis used all of the extracted RNA, with 1.5 ug of RNA in each 15 ul reaction. In the second PCR, sample barcodes and 2-4 random nucleotides were introduced via the M1S primer. Over 9.5 million TCR beta CDR3 reads were obtained for each mother, and 2.5 million to 3.5 million reads were obtained for each child. Thymic selection shapes the output of TCR recombination in a similar way in related and unrelated pairs, and inherited differences have a minor effect. Normalized repertoire overlap was always found to be slightly, but never significantly, higher in related mother-child pairs than in unrelated mother-child pairs. No persistent microchimeric T cell clones were found, with a detection sensitivity of roughly 92 clones per million clonotypes. In the study, deep NGS was used to compare the TCR beta repertoires of mothers and children, and features distinguishing related mother-child pairs from unrelated individuals were sought. The mean age was approximately 41 +/- 4 years for the mothers and around 10 +/- 4 years for the children. After adapters were ligated using NEBNext reagents, the libraries underwent 100+100 nt paired-end sequencing on an Illumina HiSeq 2000. To prevent cross-contamination, the mother and child libraries were prepared a month apart and were sequenced in separate runs. For each donor, somewhere between about 450,000 and 2,100,000 distinct TCR beta clonotypes were identified. Naive TCR beta clonotypes were estimated from low-frequency clonotypes matched to each donor's FACS-determined naive share, without sorting.

The specimen was blood. The receptor's source is a woman aged 35 to 49 in good health. This sequence uses TRBV7-2 and TRBJ2-1, with TRBD2 as a weak D call on 6 bases. This receptor has the CDR3 CASRDGRGRNEQFF. The DNA is TGTGCCAGCAGGGATGGGCGGGGTCGGAATGAGCAGTTCTTC.